This TCR beta chain was recovered during a study of graft-versus-host responses after intestinal transplantation (dated by TCRdb to the early 2020s). For the study in its entirety: The transplants that recipients got were multivisceral, liver-intestinal, or isolated intestinal. Every recipient was given anti-thymocyte globulin induction, followed by around three years of maintenance tacrolimus and steroids. After intestinal transplantation, graft-versus-host and host-versus-graft alloreactive T cell clones in the graft, circulation and bone marrow were tracked using bulk TCR-beta CDR3 sequencing. Alloreactive clones were identified by sequencing pre-transplant mixed lymphocyte reaction products and comparing them with unstimulated pre-transplant donor and recipient T cells. Of the approximately 24 intestinal transplant recipients enrolled in the cohort, one of whom was a retransplant, 3 patients without pretransplant specimens were excluded. A peak of at least 4% donor T cells among recipient peripheral blood mononuclear cells was the definition used for donor T cell macrochimerism. Rather than being sequenced by the commercial service, samples from a few later patients were sequenced in-house on an Illumina MiSeq and processed with MiXCR. Broad study findings and their caveats: The conclusions were limited by the relatively low number and heterogeneity of the intestinal transplant patients. GvH clones were found in recipient bone marrow, and some of the GvH clones appeared earlier in ileal mucosa or blood, which is consistent with an intestinal mucosal origin. Early after transplant, declines in HvG clones were associated with peak levels of circulating GvH clones. In patients with donor T cell macrochimerism, the allografts had high GvH to HvG T cell clonal ratios.

Cut back by 3 bases and 0 bases, the V and J ends lie 8 bases apart. The CDR3 spans 14 residues, from the cysteine through the phenylalanine. Here the CDR3 DNA is all that survives: 42 bases in frame from base 1. In the germline V gene (reference sequence), CDR1 corresponds to MNHEY and CDR2 to SMNVEV. The library came from the immunoSEQ multiplex PCR assay. For most patients, genomic DNA was subjected to high-throughput TCR-beta CDR3 sequencing by Adaptive Biotechnologies. The paper's data handling went like this. TCR sequencing data were retrieved from Adaptive's ImmunoSEQ software for around 18 patients, whereas three other patients were processed with MiXCR and VDJtools. CDR3 nucleotide sequences shared between donor and recipient were removed because their origin could not be assigned. To count as alloreactive, a clone needed at least 2-fold expansion over unstimulated cells and a minimum CFSE-low frequency of 0.002% (template counts) or 0.001% (read counts). Clones detected in sequenced pre-transplant spleen, lymph node, or MLR CFSE-low populations of the donor or recipient were defined as mappable. Cumulative frequency of alloreactive clones was calculated as a percentage of all sequences weighted by copy number. In its TCRdb copy, this immuneACCESS table keeps in-frame sequences only and misses some clones. Where compared with another copy, unresolved V genes explain less than half of these, and the others have no known cause. V and J calls and clone size come straight from that table; D and trimming were deduced from the DNA. The sample yields some 41,000 clones; 85% to 95% were counted once. Around 3.6% of the sample lies in the top ten.

Comments on this clone: Its antigen is still unknown. Per-nucleotide qualities are absent, and no much larger clonotype sits a single base away.

Blood samples were collected up to 4 times in the first month after transplant and then at least monthly when available. The rearranged segments are TRBV27 and TRBJ1-1, with the D gene call left open. The source was PBMCs, collected 700 to 850 days after intestinal transplantation. This receptor was obtained from a human patient who received an intestinal transplant, so some T cells may come from the graft donor. CDR3 region: CASSLSVMNTEAFF. The nucleotide sequence reads as follows: TGTGCCAGCAGTTTGTCAGTCATGAACACTGAAGCTTTCTTT.